The 22 T cell receptor beta chains reported below all come from one sample, sequenced in a study of early T cells in non-severe SARS-CoV-2 infection. Via MiXCR, TCRdb re-called the 5' RACE reads, giving one row per CDR3 protein. The repertoire has 70,000 to 85,000 distinct CDR3 sequences, 9% to 13% of them found once; the top ten carry roughly 3%. The sequenced sample was whole blood. These TCRs come from an adult who was a healthcare worker with PCR-confirmed SARS-CoV-2 infection or an uninfected control (not recorded which).

The table lists this clonotype with many counts. The chain carries TRBV6-1 and TRBJ2-1; D possibly corresponds to TRBD1 (6 bases). This CDR3 has 18 amino acids. Per the germline V gene, CDR1 is MNHNS and CDR2 is SASEGT. Trimming took 3 bases from V and 4 from J, leaving 22 bases between them. CDR3 residues: CASSDLSAATGPYNEQFF. DNA of the CDR3: TGTGCCAGCAGTGACTTAAGCGCGGCAACAGGGCCATACAATGAGCAGTTCTTC.

This chain links TRBV5-3 with TRBJ2-5, with 7 nucleotides matching TRBD1. TRBV5-3 is an ORF, with its function uncertain. The CDR3 has 15 amino acids. J was trimmed by 1 base and V by 3 bases; bases with no gene match: 6. DNA for the CDR3: TGTGCCAGAAGCTCTACCGGGACAGCCCAAGAGACCCAGTACTTC. Translation gives CARSSTGTAQETQYF.

This clonotype was counted ten times or more. This chain uses TRBV5-4 with TRBJ2-1; a possible D gene is TRBD2 (5 bases). The length of the CDR3 is 14 residues. V gave up 2 bases and J gave up 3 bases, with 9 bases separating them. Germline V gene lookup returns CDR1 SGHNT and CDR2 YYREEE (reference sequence). CDR3 sequence reads: CASSFEGDYNEQFF. CDR3 nucleotide sequence: TGTGCCAGCAGCTTCGAGGGAGACTACAATGAGCAGTTCTTC.

This clonotype was counted a few times. This sequence joins TRBV7-9 and TRBJ1-6; TRBD1 matches 7 bases. V lost 5 bases, J lost 6 bases, and 4 bases stayed unmatched. From germline, CDR1 is SEHNR and CDR2 FQNEAQ (reference sequence). The CDR3 has 14 residues. The CDR3 sequence is CASSLRDSNSPLHF. DNA of the CDR3: TGTGCCAGCAGCCTCCGGGACAGTAATTCACCCCTCCACTTT.

A few counts support this clonotype. This chain joins TRBV7-3 and TRBJ1-1; D is unresolved. Germline assignment: CDR1 SGHTA and CDR2 FQGTGA. V was trimmed by 8 bases and J by 5 bases, leaving 15 bases between them. This CDR3 has 13 amino acids. The CDR3 reads CASRFNLGTEAFF. The DNA of the CDR3 is TGTGCCAGCCGATTTAACCTCGGGACTGAAGCTTTCTTT.

The rearrangement uses TRBV20-1 and TRBJ2-5; 15 bases align to TRBD2. The germline gives CDR1 DFQATT, CDR2 SNEGSKA (reference sequence). The CDR3 is 15 residues long. V shed 6 bases and J 4 bases; nucleotides not matched to a gene: 6. CDR3 residues: CSAGTSGRKAETQYF. The CDR3 bases are TGCAGTGCGGGGACTAGCGGGAGGAAAGCAGAGACCCAGTACTTC.

This clonotype was recorded many times. CDR3 coding DNA: TGTGCCAGCAGGGGAACGGTGGCTGGGGAGCTGTTTTTT. This codes for CASRGTVAGELFF. This chain links TRBV6-2 or TRBV6-3 with TRBJ2-2; D unclear. Germline assignment: CDR1 MNHEY and CDR2 SVGEGT. The CDR3 runs to 13 residues. V dropped 6 bases and J dropped 8 bases, with 13 bases sitting between them.

This clonotype was seen at least ten times. V gene TRBV5-5 combines with J gene TRBJ1-1, with TRBD1 matching 8 bases. With 4 bases clipped from V and 1 base from J, the junction kept 9 bases outside the gene matches. Germline V gives CDR1 SGHKS, CDR2 YYEKEE (reference sequence). The CDR3 covers 16 residues. Written as DNA, the CDR3 is TGTGCCAGCAGCCCACGGACAGGGTTGGGGAACACTGAAGCTTTCTTT. This translates into CASSPRTGLGNTEAFF.

Ten or more counts support this clonotype. The chain links TRBV20-1 to TRBJ2-7; TRBD2 matches 8 bases. Trimming at V came to 6 bases and at J to 5 bases, leaving 12 bases not matched to a gene. This CDR3 comprises 14 residues. CDR1 and CDR2 from the germline V gene are DFQATT and SNEGSKA (reference sequence). As DNA, the CDR3 is TGCAGTGCCCATCCCCTGGCGGGAGGCAACGAGCAGTACTTC. This codes for CSAHPLAGGNEQYF.

This chain links TRBV29-1 with TRBJ1-2, with 7 bases lining up with TRBD1. The CDR3 is 13 amino acids. Germline trimming cut 3 bases from V and 4 bases from J; bases unmatched to any gene: 5. Germline loops: CDR1 SQVTM, CDR2 ANQGSEA. CDR3 nucleotide sequence: TGCAGCGTTGATGACAGGGAGGGCTATGGCTACACCTTC. Translated: CSVDDREGYGYTF.

This clonotype has at least ten counts. The genes are TRBV25-1 and TRBJ1-1, with TRBD1 matching 9 bases. Trimming at V came to 6 bases and at J to 4 bases, leaving 0 bases not matched to a gene. Germline V gives CDR1 MGHDK, CDR2 SYGVNS. This CDR3 has 12 residues. CDR3 residues: CASRTGGTEAFF. The CDR3 coding sequence is TGTGCCAGCAGGACAGGGGGCACTGAAGCTTTCTTT.

CDR3 bases: TGTGCCATCAGGCCCTCGGAGCGTGATGAGCAGTTCTTC. Its protein is CAIRPSERDEQFF. The V gene is TRBV10-3, the J gene TRBJ2-1; no clear D gene. The CDR3 is made up of 13 amino acids. Germline V gene data show CDR1 as ENHRY and CDR2 as SYGVKD. V was cut by 6 bases and J by 8 bases, with 14 bases left in between.

The chain carries TRBV19 and TRBJ1-4, with D hard to call. The germline V gene encodes CDR1 LNHDA and CDR2 SQIVND (reference sequence). Trimming removed 7 bases from V and 5 bases from J, with 14 bases in between. CDR3 length: 14 amino acids. The CDR3 DNA is TGTGCCAGTACCCCGCGTCCTGACAATGAAAAACTGTTTTTT. It specifies CASTPRPDNEKLFF.

The table lists this clonotype with a few counts. This chain links TRBV5-1 with TRBJ1-4; D is uncertain. From germline, CDR1 is SGHRS and CDR2 YFSETQ. The CDR3 is 15 residues long. V dropped 3 bases and J dropped 8 bases, with 17 bases sitting between them. CDR3 nucleotides: TGCGCCAGCAGCTCGGGTCATGGGCGAGACGAAAAACTGTTTTTT. This sequence encodes CASSSGHGRDEKLFF.

The table lists this clonotype with many counts. The chain has TRBV20-1 and TRBJ2-3; the match to TRBD2 covers 10 bases. There are 13 residues in the CDR3. J was trimmed by 3 bases and V by 8 bases; bases with no gene match: 5. The germline V gene has CDR1 DFQATT and CDR2 SNEGSKA (reference sequence). The CDR3 is CSSGGAGTDTQYF. The CDR3 DNA is TGCAGTAGCGGGGGGGCCGGTACAGATACGCAGTATTTT.

This chain uses TRBV3-1 with TRBJ1-2; D is perhaps TRBD1 (5 bases). The CDR3 is 13 amino acids. V lost 0 bases, J lost 7 bases, and 9 bases lay in between. CDR1 is LGHDT, CDR2 YNNKEL, per germline (reference sequence). The CDR3 loop reads CASSQEGVGGYTF. In DNA, the CDR3 is TGTGCCAGCAGCCAAGAAGGGGTTGGTGGCTACACCTTC.

The chain combines TRBV7-8 with TRBJ2-1, with D hard to call. CDR1 is SGHVS and CDR2 is FQNEAQ in the germline V gene. The CDR3 sequence is 17 residues long. Trimming pared 2 bases from V and 3 bases from J, leaving 17 bases between. The CDR3 loop reads CASSLMGFRNLYNEQFF. The CDR3 bases are TGTGCCAGCAGCTTAATGGGCTTCCGAAACCTCTACAATGAGCAGTTCTTC.

The sample holds a few counts of this clonotype. The J gene is TRBJ2-1, the V gene TRBV28; 7 bases agree with TRBD1. The V and J ends lost 6 bases and 8 bases, in that order; junction bases with no gene match: 4. The CDR3 is 12 residues long. Germline CDR1 MDHEN, CDR2 SYDVKM. This CDR3 is CASSRQGHEQFF. The DNA of the CDR3 is TGTGCCAGCAGCCGACAGGGCCATGAGCAGTTCTTC.

This clonotype was seen a handful of times. CDR3 in amino acids: CASSYGRTGVEQYF. In DNA, the CDR3 is TGTGCCAGCAGTTATGGTAGGACAGGGGTCGAGCAGTACTTC. The chain uses TRBV6-6 and TRBJ2-7; 9 nucleotides agree with TRBD1. V lost 3 bases to trimming and J lost 6 bases; unmatched junction nucleotides: 6. The germline CDR1 and CDR2 sequences are MNHNY and SVGAGI (reference sequence). CDR3 size: 14 residues.

Many counts were recorded for this clonotype. V is TRBV5-1 and J is TRBJ1-1; D unresolved. The V end was cut by 1 base, the J end by 6 bases, with 13 bases between. The length of the CDR3 is 14 residues. Germline assignment: CDR1 SGHRS and CDR2 YFSETQ. CDR3 residues: CASSLLSSAAEAFF. For the CDR3, the DNA is TGCGCCAGCAGCTTGCTATCCTCGGCAGCTGAAGCTTTCTTT.

J is TRBJ2-5 and V is TRBV29-1; D unresolved. Germline CDR1 reads SQVTM; CDR2 reads ANQGSEA. This CDR3 contains 16 residues. The V end lost 3 bases, the J end lost 5 bases, and 22 bases lay between the germline ends. Written as DNA, the CDR3 is TGCAGCGTTGAGAGTCGTTCAGGACCCTCAACGGAGACCCAGTACTTC. This sequence encodes CSVESRSGPSTETQYF.

This clonotype was seen only a few times. The rearrangement links TRBV20-1 to TRBJ1-1; 7 bases align to TRBD1. The germline gives CDR1 DFQATT, CDR2 SNEGSKA (reference sequence). CDR3 length equals 14 residues. Losses at the gene ends were 3 bases for V and 11 bases for J; bases not matched to a gene: 15. This CDR3 reads CSASETGTTRGAFF. CDR3 nucleotides: TGCAGTGCTAGTGAGACAGGGACTACAAGAGGGGCTTTCTTT.